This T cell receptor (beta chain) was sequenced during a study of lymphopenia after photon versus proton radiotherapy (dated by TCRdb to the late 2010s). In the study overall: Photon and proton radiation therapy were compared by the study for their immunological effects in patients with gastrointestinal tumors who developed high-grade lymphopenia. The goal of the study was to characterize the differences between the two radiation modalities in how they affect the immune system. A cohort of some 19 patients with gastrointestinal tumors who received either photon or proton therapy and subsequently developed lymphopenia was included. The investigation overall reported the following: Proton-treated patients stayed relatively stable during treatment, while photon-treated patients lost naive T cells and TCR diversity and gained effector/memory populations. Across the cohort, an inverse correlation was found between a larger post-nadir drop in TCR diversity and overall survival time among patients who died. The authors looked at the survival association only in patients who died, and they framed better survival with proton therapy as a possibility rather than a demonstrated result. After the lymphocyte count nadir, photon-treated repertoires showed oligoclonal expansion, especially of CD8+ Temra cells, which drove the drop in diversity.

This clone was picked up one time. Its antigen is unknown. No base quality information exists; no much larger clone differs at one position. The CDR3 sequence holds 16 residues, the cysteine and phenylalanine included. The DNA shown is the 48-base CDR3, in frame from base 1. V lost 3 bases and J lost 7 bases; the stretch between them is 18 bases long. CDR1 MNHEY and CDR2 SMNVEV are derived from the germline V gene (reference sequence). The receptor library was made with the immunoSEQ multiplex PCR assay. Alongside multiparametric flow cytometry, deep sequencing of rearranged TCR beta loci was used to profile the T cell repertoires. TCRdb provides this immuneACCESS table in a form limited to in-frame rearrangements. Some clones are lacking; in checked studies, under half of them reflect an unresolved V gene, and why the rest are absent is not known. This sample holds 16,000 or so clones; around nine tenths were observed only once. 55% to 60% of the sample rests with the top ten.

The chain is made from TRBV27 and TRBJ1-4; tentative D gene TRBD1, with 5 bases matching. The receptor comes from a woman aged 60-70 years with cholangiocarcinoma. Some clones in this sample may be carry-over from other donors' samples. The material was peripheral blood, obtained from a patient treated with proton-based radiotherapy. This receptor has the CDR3 CASSFSGGGLGEKLFF. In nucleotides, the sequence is TGTGCCAGCAGTTTCTCGGGGGGAGGCCTTGGTGAAAAACTGTTTTTT.